The clone carrying this T cell receptor beta chain was seen more than once but under ten times. Its specificity is not known. This specimen comes from a study of beta chain features in type 1 diabetes. Study results and limitations: The study found moderately but significantly shorter TCRB CDR3s in all four CD4+ subsets of Type 1 diabetes patients.

The length of the CDR3 is 15 residues. V gave up 1 base and J gave up 0 bases, with 7 bases separating them. CDR1 and CDR2 (germline): SGHTA, FQGNSA. The investigators reverse transcribed all of the isolated RNA, so they sequenced expressed TCRB transcripts. Libraries were prepared by immunoSEQ multiplex PCR; TCRdb keeps only in-frame clonotypes and omits some of them. The sample includes approximately 360,000 clones, 10% to 15% of them seen just once. This chain joins TRBV7-2 and TRBJ1-3; D ambiguous. The sequenced material came from naive CD4+ T cells from blood. The clonotype originates from a woman under 30 with type 1 diabetes. This chain's CDR3 is CASSLDSPSGNTIYF. CDR3 DNA: TGTGCCAGCAGCTTAGACAGCCCCTCTGGAAACACCATATATTTT.